This TCR beta chain originates from a study of T-cell reconstitution after alpha-beta-depleted transplantation in children. Study-wide results and limits: Roughly two months post-transplant, alpha-beta T cells reportedly originated from several hundred graft clones that had expanded. From surviving recipient T cells and thymic progenitors came the high day-60 TCRbeta diversity observed in some patients.

With regard to this clonotype: As yet, its antigen is unknown.

TCRbeta library construction was performed incorporating unique molecular identifiers. TCRdb processed the PCR reads anew with MiXCR; each CDR3 protein has one entry. In the table there are 500,000 to 600,000 distinct CDR3 sequences, around 27% of which are singletons. CDR1 is SEHNR and CDR2 is FQNEAQ in the germline V gene (reference sequence). Trimming left V 4 bases short and J 6 bases short, with 8 bases between. The CDR3 spans 12 residues. The chain recombines TRBV7-9 with TRBJ2-3; D remains ambiguous. The receptor was isolated from a boy younger than two with Wiskott-Aldrich syndrome, due to receive a stem cell transplant. The starting material was PBMCs, obtained before TCRalphabeta/CD19-depleted stem cell transplant. The CDR3: CASSYTVDTQYF. DNA of the CDR3: TGTGCCAGCAGCTACACCGTGGATACGCAGTATTTT.